These 7 T cell receptor beta chains came from one sample sequenced in a study of patients and donors after allogeneic stem cell transplantation. TCRdb ran MiXCR on the RT-PCR reads and lists one entry per CDR3 protein. The sample holds 900,000 to 1,000,000 distinct CDR3 sequences, 18% seen once. The sequenced material came from blood, either unsorted or a sorted T cell fraction (not recorded which). The receptors derive from a human donor who was either an allogeneic HSCT recipient or a stem cell or donor lymphocyte infusion donor (not recorded which). It is not recorded whose cells these are; they may come from a transplant donor.

This clonotype showed up just a few times. V gene TRBV7-9 combines with J gene TRBJ1-1; D is unclear. The CDR3 extends over 12 amino acids. V lost 5 bases and J 8 bases, leaving 12 bases between the germline ends. Germline V gene lookup returns CDR1 SEHNR and CDR2 FQNEAQ (reference sequence). The CDR3 coding sequence is TGTGCCAGCAGCCCCTTACTTGGGGAAGCTTTCTTT. It encodes CASSPLLGEAFF.

This clonotype was picked up a small number of times. This chain joins TRBV5-1 and TRBJ1-6, with TRBD1 identical over 8 bases. The germline gives CDR1 SGHRS, CDR2 YFSETQ. With V trimmed by 0 bases and J by 10 bases, 3 bases remained unmatched. The CDR3 spans 14 residues. CDR3 sequence: CASSLETGESPLHF. CDR3 nucleotides: TGCGCCAGCAGCTTGGAGACAGGGGAGTCACCCCTCCACTTT.

This clonotype was seen more than once but under ten times. The gene calls are TRBV20-1 and TRBJ2-1; D gene unclear. Germline values: CDR1 DFQATT, CDR2 SNEGSKA (reference sequence). The CDR3 contains 11 residues. Trimming removed 5 bases at V and 8 bases at J, with 10 bases between. CDR3 DNA: TGCAGTGCTGCCCTCCCCCATGAGCAGTTCTTC. This encodes CSAALPHEQFF.

The rearrangement joins TRBV7-2 to TRBJ1-1; D remains unclear. CDR1 is SGHTA, CDR2 FQGNSA, per germline. Trimming removed 4 bases at V and 5 bases at J, with 11 bases between. The CDR3 is 13 amino acids. CDR3 in amino acids: CASSSSFTTEAFF. CDR3 sequence (DNA): TGTGCCAGCAGCTCCTCGTTTACGACTGAAGCTTTCTTT.

This clonotype was counted a few times. The V call is TRBV3-1, the J call TRBJ1-4; D unresolved. CDR3 length: 14 amino acids. The germline V and J ends were trimmed by 4 bases and 6 bases, with 12 bases remaining between them. Per the germline V gene, CDR1 is LGHDT and CDR2 is YNNKEL (reference sequence). The CDR3 nucleotides are TGTGCCAGCAGCCCCTTGTATGGGGATGAAAAACTGTTTTTT. It is translated as CASSPLYGDEKLFF.

V gene TRBV5-6 combines with J gene TRBJ1-1, with TRBD1 as a possible D gene (5 bases). Between the trimmed V and J ends, which lost 0 bases and 11 bases, there was a span of 11 bases. The germline V gene has CDR1 SGHDT and CDR2 YYEEEE. The CDR3 consists of 12 residues. CDR3 amino acids: CASSLAGMQAFF. The CDR3 DNA reads as TGTGCCAGCAGCTTGGCAGGGATGCAGGCTTTCTTT.

J is TRBJ2-3 and V is TRBV5-1, with 7 bases aligning to TRBD2. Per germline, CDR1 SGHRS and CDR2 YFSETQ. The CDR3 is made up of 17 amino acids. Germline trimming cut 3 bases from V and 3 bases from J; bases unmatched to any gene: 13. CDR3 bases: TGCGCCAGCAGCTCGCGTTTGACTAGCAGGAATACAGATACGCAGTATTTT. Translating gives CASSSRLTSRNTDTQYF.